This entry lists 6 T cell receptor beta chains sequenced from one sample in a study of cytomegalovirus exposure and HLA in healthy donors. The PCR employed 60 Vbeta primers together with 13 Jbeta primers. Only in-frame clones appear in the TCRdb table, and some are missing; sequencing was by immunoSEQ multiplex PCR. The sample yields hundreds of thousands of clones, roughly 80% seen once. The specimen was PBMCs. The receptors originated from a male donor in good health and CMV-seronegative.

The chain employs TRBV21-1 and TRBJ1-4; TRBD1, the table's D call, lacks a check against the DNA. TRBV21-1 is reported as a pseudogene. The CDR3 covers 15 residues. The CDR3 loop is CASSARDRGQEKLFF. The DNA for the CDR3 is TGTGCCAGCAGCGCTCGGGACAGGGGGCAAGAAAAACTGTTTTTT.

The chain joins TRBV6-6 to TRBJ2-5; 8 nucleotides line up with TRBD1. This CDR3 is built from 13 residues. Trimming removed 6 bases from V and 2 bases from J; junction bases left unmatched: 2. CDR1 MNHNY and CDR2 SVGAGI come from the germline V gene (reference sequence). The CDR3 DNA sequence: TGTGCCAGCAGAGGACAGGGTCAAGAGACCCAGTACTTC. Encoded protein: CASRGQGQETQYF.

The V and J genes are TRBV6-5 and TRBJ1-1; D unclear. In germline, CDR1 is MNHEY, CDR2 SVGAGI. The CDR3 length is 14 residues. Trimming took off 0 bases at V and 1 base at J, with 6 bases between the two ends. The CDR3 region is CASSYSSSNTEAFF. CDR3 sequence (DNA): TGTGCCAGCAGTTACTCGAGTTCGAACACTGAAGCTTTCTTT.

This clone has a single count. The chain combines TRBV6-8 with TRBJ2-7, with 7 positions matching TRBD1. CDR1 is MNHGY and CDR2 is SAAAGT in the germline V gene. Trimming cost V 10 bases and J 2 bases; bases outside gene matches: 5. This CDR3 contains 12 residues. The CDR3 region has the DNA TGTGCCACCCCGGGACAGACCTACGAGCAGTACTTC. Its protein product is CATPGQTYEQYF.

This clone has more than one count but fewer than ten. The CDR3 nucleotides are TGTGCCAGCAGGCCTAGCGGGAGCTATGAGCAGTTCTTC. Its protein is CASRPSGSYEQFF. The rearrangement uses TRBV6-5 and TRBJ2-1; 10 bases match TRBD2. With 6 bases clipped from V and 8 bases from J, the junction kept 4 bases outside the gene matches. Germline-derived CDR1 and CDR2 are MNHEY and SVGAGI. This CDR3 has 13 amino acids.

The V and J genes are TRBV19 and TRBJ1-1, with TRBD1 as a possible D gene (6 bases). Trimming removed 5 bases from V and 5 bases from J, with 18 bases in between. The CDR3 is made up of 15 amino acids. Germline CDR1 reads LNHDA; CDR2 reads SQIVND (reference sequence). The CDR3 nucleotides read TGTGCCAGTAGTCGCGGGGGGCAGCTTAGTACTGAAGCTTTCTTT. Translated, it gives CASSRGGQLSTEAFF.